This T cell receptor beta chain was identified during a study of T cell clonotyping in hematopoietic cell transplantation. Points from the study as a whole: Higher Inverse Simpson Index values in graft donor and pretransplant recipient predicted broader posttransplant TCR diversity.

Clones were sequenced by immunoSEQ multiplex PCR, and TCRdb holds only the in-frame ones, with some missing. The data contain about 4,400 clones, over 15% of them singletons. This clone was seen a handful of times. The antigen remains undetermined. This clonotype originated in a young adult male patient who had an allogeneic stem cell transplant, so the T cells may come from the graft donor. Some clones in this sample may be carry-over from other donors' samples. The specimen was PBMCs, collected 180 days after allogeneic stem cell transplant.

CDR3 region: CASSDRGGGYTF. The CDR3 coding sequence is TGTGCCAGCAGTGACAGGGGGGGAGGCTACACCTTC. J is TRBJ1-2 and V is TRBV6-5, with 9 bases lining up with TRBD1. After removal of 5 bases from V and 8 bases from J, the junction contained 3 bases not matched to a gene. The CDR3 covers 12 residues. Germline V gene sequence: CDR1 MNHEY, CDR2 SVGAGI.